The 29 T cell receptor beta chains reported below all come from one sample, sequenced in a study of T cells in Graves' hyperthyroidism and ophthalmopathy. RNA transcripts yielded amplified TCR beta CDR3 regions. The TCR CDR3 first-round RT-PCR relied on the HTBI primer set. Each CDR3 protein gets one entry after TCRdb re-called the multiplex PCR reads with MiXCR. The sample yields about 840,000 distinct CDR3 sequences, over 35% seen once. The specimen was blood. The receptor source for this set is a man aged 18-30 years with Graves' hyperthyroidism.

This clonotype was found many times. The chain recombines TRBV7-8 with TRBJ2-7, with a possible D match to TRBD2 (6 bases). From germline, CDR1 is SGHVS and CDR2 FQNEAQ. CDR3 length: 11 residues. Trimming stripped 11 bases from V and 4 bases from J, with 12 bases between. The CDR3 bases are TGTGCCGTTAGCGGAAATTACGAGCAGTACTTC. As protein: CAVSGNYEQYF.

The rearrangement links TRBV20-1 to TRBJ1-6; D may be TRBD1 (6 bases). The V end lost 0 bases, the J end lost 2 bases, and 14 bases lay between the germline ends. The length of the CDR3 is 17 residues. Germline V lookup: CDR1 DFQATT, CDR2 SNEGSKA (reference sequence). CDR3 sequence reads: CSARDMAGAAYNSPLHF. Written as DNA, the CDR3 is TGCAGTGCTAGAGATATGGCGGGGGCCGCCTATAATTCACCCCTCCACTTT.

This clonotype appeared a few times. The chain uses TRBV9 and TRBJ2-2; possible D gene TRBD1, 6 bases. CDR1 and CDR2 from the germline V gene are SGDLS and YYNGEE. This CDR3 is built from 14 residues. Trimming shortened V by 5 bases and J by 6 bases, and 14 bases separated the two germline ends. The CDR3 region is CASRSGGSAGELFF. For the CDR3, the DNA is TGTGCCAGCAGGAGTGGGGGCTCCGCCGGGGAGCTGTTTTTT.

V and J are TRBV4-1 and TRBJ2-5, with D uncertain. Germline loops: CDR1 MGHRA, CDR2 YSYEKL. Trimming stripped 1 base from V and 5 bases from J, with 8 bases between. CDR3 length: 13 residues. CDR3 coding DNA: TGCGCCAGCAGCCAAGTTGTGACGGAGACCCAGTACTTC. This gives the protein CASSQVVTETQYF.

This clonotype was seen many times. In nucleotides, the CDR3 is TGCAGTGCGCCAAAGCCAGGCAATCAGCCCCAGCATTTT. It encodes CSAPKPGNQPQHF. The chain uses TRBV20-1 and TRBJ1-5; D is unresolved. CDR3 length: 13 residues. Between the trimmed V and J ends, which lost 6 bases and 2 bases, there was a span of 11 bases. CDR1 DFQATT and CDR2 SNEGSKA come from the germline V gene (reference sequence).

The CDR3 DNA sequence: TGTGCCAGCAGCTTAGCCAGGGAAGGCTACACCTTC. Encoded protein: CASSLAREGYTF. The chain employs TRBV7-2 and TRBJ1-2; possible D gene TRBD1, 5 bases. Germline V gives CDR1 SGHTA, CDR2 FQGNSA. This CDR3 region has 12 residues. Trimming cost V 0 bases and J 8 bases, with 7 bases left between them.

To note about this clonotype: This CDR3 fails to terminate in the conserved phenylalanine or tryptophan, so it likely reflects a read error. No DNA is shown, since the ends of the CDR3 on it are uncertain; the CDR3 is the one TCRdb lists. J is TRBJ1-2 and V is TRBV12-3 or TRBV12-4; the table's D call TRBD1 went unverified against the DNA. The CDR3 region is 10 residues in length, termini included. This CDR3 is CASSNSGGAS.

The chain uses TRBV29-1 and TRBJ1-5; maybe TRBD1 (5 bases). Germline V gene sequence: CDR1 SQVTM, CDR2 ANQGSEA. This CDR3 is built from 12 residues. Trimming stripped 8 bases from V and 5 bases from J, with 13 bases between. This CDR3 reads CSLVSRDQPQHF. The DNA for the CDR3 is TGCAGCTTAGTGAGCAGGGATCAGCCCCAGCATTTT.

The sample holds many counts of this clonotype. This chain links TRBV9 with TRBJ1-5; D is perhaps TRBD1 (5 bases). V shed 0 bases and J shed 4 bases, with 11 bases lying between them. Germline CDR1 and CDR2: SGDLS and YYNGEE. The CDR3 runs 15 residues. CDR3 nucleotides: TGTGCCAGCAGCGTAGAAGGAGGGGTTAATCAGCCCCAGCATTTT. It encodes CASSVEGGVNQPQHF.

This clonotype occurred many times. The chain's CDR3 is CATSDSYTGELFF. CDR3 sequence (DNA): TGTGCCACCAGTGATTCATACACCGGGGAGCTGTTTTTT. J is TRBJ2-2 and V is TRBV24-1; no firm D call. Looked up from germline, CDR1 is KGHDR and CDR2 is SFDVKD. The CDR3 spans 13 residues. Trimming cost V 2 bases and J 3 bases, with 3 bases left between them.

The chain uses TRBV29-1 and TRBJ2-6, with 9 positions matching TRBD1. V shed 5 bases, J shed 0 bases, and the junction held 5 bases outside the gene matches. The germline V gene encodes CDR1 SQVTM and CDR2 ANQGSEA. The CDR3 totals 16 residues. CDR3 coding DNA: TGCAGCGTTCTCGGGACAGGGAGCTCTGGGGCCAACGTCCTGACTTTC. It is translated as CSVLGTGSSGANVLTF.

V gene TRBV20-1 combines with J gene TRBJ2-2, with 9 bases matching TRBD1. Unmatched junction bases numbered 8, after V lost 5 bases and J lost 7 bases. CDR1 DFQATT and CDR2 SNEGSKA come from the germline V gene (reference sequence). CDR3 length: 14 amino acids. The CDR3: CSAARDRAFGELFF. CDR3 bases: TGCAGTGCTGCTCGGGACAGGGCCTTCGGGGAGCTGTTTTTT.

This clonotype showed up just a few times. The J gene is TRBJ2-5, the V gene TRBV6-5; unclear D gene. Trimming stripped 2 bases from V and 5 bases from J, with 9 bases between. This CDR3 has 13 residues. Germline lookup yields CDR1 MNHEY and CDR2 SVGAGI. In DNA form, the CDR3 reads TGTGCCAGCAGTTACGGTCCATTCGAGACCCAGTACTTC. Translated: CASSYGPFETQYF.

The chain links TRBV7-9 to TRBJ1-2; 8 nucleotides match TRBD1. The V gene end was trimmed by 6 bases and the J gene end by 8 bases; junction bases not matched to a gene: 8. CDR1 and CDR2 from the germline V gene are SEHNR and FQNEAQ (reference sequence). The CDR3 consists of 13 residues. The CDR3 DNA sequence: TGTGCCAGCAGGAGACAGGGGAGGGACGGCTACACCTTC. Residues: CASRRQGRDGYTF. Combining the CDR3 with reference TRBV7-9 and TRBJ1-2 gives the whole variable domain DTGVSQNPRHKITKRGQNVTFRCDPISEHNRLYWYRQTLGQGPEFLTYFQNEAQLEKSRLLSDRFSAERPKGSFSTLEIQRTEQGDSAMYLCASRRQGRDGYTFGSGTRLTVV.

This chain's CDR3 is CASSYLWTGQETQYF. Here the CDR3 DNA reads TGTGCCAGCAGTTACCTCTGGACGGGTCAAGAGACCCAGTACTTC. V is TRBV7-9 and J is TRBJ2-5; D is unclear. Germline CDR1 and CDR2: SEHNR and FQNEAQ (reference sequence). V was shortened by 6 bases and J by 2 bases, with 16 bases between the two germline ends. The CDR3 loop spans 15 amino acids. The entire variable domain, with the rest obtained from reference TRBV7-9 and TRBJ2-5, is as follows: DTGVSQNPRHKITKRGQNVTFRCDPISEHNRLYWYRQTLGQGPEFLTYFQNEAQLEKSRLLSDRFSAERPKGSFSTLEIQRTEQGDSAMYLCASSYLWTGQETQYFGPGTRLLVL.

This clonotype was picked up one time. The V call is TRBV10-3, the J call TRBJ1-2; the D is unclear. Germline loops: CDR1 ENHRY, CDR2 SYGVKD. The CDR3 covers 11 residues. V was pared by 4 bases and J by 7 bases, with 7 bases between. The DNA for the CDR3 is TGTGCCATCAGTGGATGGGCTGGCTACACCTTC. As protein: CAISGWAGYTF.

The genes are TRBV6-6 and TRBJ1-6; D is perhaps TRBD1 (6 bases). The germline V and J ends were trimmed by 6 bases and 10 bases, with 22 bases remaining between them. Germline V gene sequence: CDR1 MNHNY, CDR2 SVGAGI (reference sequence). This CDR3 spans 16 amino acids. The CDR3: CASSLLGTKNGSPLHF. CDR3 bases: TGTGCCAGCAGCTTACTCGGGACAAAAAACGGATCACCCCTCCACTTT.

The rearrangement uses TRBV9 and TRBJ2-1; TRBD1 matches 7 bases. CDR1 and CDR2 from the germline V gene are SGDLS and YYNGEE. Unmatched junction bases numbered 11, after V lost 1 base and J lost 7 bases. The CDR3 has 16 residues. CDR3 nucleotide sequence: TGTGCCAGCAGCGTAACCCCTCGACAGGGCAGGAATGAGCAGTTCTTC. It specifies CASSVTPRQGRNEQFF. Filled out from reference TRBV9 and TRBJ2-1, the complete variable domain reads DSGVTQTPKHLITATGQRVTLRCSPRSGDLSVYWYQQSLDQGLQFLIQYYNGEERAKGNILERFSAQQFPDLHSELNLSSLELGDSALYFCASSVTPRQGRNEQFFGPGTRLTVL.

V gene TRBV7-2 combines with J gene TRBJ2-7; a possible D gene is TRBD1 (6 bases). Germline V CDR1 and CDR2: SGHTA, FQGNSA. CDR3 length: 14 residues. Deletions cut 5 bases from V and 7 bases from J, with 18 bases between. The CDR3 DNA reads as TGTGCCAGCAGCCGTTTAAGAGGGGGTTTAGAGCAGTACTTC. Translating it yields CASSRLRGGLEQYF.

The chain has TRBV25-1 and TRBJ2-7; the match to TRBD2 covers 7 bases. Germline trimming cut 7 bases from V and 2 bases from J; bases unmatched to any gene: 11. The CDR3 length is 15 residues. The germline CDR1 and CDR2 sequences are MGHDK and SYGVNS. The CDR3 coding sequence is TGTGCCAGCACCGGGGAGCCCGCGGGAGCCTACGAGCAGTACTTC. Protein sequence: CASTGEPAGAYEQYF.

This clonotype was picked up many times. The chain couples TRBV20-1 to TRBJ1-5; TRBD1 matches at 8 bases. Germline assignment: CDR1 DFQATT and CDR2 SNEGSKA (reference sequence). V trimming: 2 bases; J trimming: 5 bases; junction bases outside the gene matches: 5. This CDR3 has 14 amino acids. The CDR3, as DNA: TGCAGTGCTAGATCCAGACAGGGGCATCAGCCCCAGCATTTT. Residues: CSARSRQGHQPQHF.

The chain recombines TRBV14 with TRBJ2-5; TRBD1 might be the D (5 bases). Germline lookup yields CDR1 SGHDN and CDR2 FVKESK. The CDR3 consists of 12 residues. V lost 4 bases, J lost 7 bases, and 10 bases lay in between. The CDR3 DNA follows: TGTGCCAGCAGCCCCCCTCAGGGGACCCAGTACTTC. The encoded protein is CASSPPQGTQYF.

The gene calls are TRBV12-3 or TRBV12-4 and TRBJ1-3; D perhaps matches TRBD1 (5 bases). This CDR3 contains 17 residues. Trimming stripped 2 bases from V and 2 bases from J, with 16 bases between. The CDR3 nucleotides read TGTGCCAGCAGTTTAAGGGGAGGAGGGGAGGCTGGAAACACCATATATTTT. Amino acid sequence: CASSLRGGGEAGNTIYF.

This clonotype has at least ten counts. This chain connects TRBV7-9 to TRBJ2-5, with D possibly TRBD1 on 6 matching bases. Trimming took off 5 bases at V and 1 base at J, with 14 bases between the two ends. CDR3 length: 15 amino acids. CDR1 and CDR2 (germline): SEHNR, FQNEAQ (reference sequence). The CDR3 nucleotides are TGTGCCAGCAGCAGCTTACAGGGAATCCAAGAGACCCAGTACTTC. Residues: CASSSLQGIQETQYF.

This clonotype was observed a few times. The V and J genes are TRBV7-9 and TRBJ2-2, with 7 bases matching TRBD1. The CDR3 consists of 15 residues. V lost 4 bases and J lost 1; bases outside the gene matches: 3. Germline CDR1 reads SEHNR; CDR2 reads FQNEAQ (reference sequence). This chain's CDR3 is CASSSRQGNTGELFF. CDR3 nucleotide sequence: TGTGCCAGCAGCTCCAGACAGGGGAACACCGGGGAGCTGTTTTTT.

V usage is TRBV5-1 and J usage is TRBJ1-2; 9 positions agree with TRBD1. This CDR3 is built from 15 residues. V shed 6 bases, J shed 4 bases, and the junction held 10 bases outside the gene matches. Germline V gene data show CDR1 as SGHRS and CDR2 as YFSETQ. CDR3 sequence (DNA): TGCGCCAGCACCCCCGGGACAGGGATGGGCTATGGCTACACCTTC. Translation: CASTPGTGMGYGYTF. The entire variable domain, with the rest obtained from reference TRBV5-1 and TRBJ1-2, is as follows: KAGVTQTPRYLIKTRGQQVTLSCSPISGHRSVSWYQQTPGQGLQFLFEYFSETQRNKGNFPGRFSGRQFSNSRSEMNVSTLELGDSALYLCASTPGTGMGYGYTFGSGTRLTVV.

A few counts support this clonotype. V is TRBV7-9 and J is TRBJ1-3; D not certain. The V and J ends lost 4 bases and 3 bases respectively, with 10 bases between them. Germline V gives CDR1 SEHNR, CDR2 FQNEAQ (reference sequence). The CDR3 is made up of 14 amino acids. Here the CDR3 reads CASSWGGYGNTIYF. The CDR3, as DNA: TGTGCCAGCAGCTGGGGTGGATATGGAAACACCATATATTTT.

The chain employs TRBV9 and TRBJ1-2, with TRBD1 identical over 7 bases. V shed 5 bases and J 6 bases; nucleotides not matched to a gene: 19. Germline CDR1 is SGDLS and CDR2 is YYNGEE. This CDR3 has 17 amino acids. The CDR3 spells CASSYEGGGLGVDGYTF. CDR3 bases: TGTGCCAGCAGTTACGAAGGGGGCGGCTTGGGAGTGGATGGCTACACCTTC.

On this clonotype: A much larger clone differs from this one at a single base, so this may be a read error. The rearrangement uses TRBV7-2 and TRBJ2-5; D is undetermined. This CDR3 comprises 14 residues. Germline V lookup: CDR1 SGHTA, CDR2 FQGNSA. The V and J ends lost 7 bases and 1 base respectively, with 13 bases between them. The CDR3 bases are TGTGCCAGCAACCTACTTGGCGGCCAAGAGACCCAGTACTTC. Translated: CASNLLGGQETQYF.